This T cell receptor beta chain emerged from a study of blood T cell repertoires in COVID-19 (dated by TCRdb to the early 2020s). With regard to the full study: Samples from collaborators originated in the United States, Italy and Spain and spanned both the acute and convalescent phases of COVID-19. The sample metadata nearly always contained a de-identified subject ID, COVID-19 status, age in years and sex. Where available, HLA class I and class II types were obtained from metadata supplied by the sample provider rather than from assay-based typing. The prospective study material was composed of cDNA or gDNA derived from T cells, B-cell-depleted T cells, or PBMCs. The repertoires were made available in a free public database intended to serve as a resource for research on the immune response to SARS-CoV-2. The samples were drawn from two sources: the first 160 participants of the ongoing ImmuneRACE study, and over 950 subjects contributed by 6 global collaborators. The dataset comprised deeply sampled blood TCRbeta repertoires from subjects exposed to, actively infected with, or recovered from COVID-19. The paper's findings and limits, for the study overall: Clinical and demographic metadata were provided uncurated, with the amount varying by source and participant.

TCRbeta CDR3 regions were amplified from genomic DNA by means of the immunoSEQ Assay, a bias-controlled multiplex PCR. In the authors' own workflow: Within the assay, amplification of reference gene primers was used to estimate how many nucleated cells each sample contained. To quantify the absolute abundance of each unique TCRbeta CDR3 rearrangement, sequence reads were collapsed and filtered. Productive Simpson clonality was computed per sample as the square root of Simpson's diversity index over productive rearrangements. Drawn from immuneACCESS, this table holds only the in-frame rearrangements with V and J called that TCRdb kept. Clones are partly lost; checked studies trace under half to an unresolved V gene and leave the rest unexplained. D and trimming were read from the DNA, whereas the V and J calls and clone size are those reported in that table. Recorded for this sample are 350,000 or so clones; more than 70% of them occurred a single time. Clones ranked in the top ten supply 1% of the sample.

Points on this clone: Its target antigen remains unknown. No base quality information exists; no much larger clone differs at one position.

V lost 1 base and J lost 3 bases; the stretch between them is 9 bases long. According to the germline V gene, CDR1 reads SNHLY and CDR2 reads FYNNEI. CDR3 length: 14 amino acids, cysteine to phenylalanine. The CDR3 DNA has 42 bases and is translated from base 1. Participants in the prospective study were enrolled through a virtual design, were aged about 18 to 100 years, and lived in some 24 United States geographic areas. In the prospective study, participants were assigned to cohorts based on the clinical history participants reported in a screening survey and a study questionnaire. Exposed participants had been in contact, within 2 weeks of entering the study, with a person who had a PCR-confirmed or clinician-diagnosed case of COVID-19. Each participant in the prospective study had whole blood, serum and a nasopharyngeal or oropharyngeal swab collected by mobile phlebotomists. Additional blood draws and questionnaires over an approximately two-month period could optionally be provided by prospective study participants. Before DNA extraction, blood samples from the prospective study were shipped at room temperature or frozen.

The clonotype comes from a woman between 25 and 40 years old who had been exposed to COVID-19. The sequence links TRBV2 to TRBJ1-1, with the D gene call left open. Sequenced material: PBMCs or T cells enriched from blood (not recorded which). Read as DNA, the sequence is TGTGCCAGCAGTGAAGGACCGACATACACTGAAGCTTTCTTT. Translation gives CASSEGPTYTEAFF.